The sample holds a few counts of the clone carrying this T cell receptor (beta chain). Its antigen is as yet unknown. This entry belongs to a study of CD8 T cells in ankylosing spondylitis. MiXCR, run by TCRdb on the 5' RACE reads, gives a single entry per CDR3 protein. Here the sample spans 800,000 to 900,000 distinct CDR3 sequences, about 12% being singletons. Per germline, CDR1 SGHRS and CDR2 YFSETQ. The V and J ends lost 4 bases and 13 bases respectively, with 17 bases between them. The CDR3 totals 12 residues. Whole-study results and caveats: Disease-linked clones were reportedly significantly enriched in matched ankylosing spondylitis synovial fluid. A TCR beta motif made of roughly eight highly homologous variants seemed typical of ankylosing spondylitis blood.

Sample: blood, either unsorted or a sorted T cell fraction (not recorded which). This chain joins TRBV5-1 and TRBJ1-2; D remains ambiguous. The source is a male donor with ankylosing spondylitis. CDR3 residues: CASSAPGARRTF. CDR3 in DNA: TGCGCCAGCAGCGCACCGGGAGCCCGGCGCACCTTC.